Listed here is a single T cell receptor beta chain. Its target antigen remains unknown. No much larger clone is present one base from it, and per-base qualities are unavailable. Enrolling through a virtual design, the prospective study's participants ranged in age from roughly 18 to 95 years and lived across roughly 24 United States geographic areas. To assign participants to cohorts, the prospective study relied on clinical history that participants themselves reported in a screening survey and a study questionnaire. For ImmuneRACE Cohort 3, a participant was defined as recovered based on two consecutive negative NP/OP PCR tests, clearance by a healthcare professional, or resolution of symptoms. In the prospective study, whole blood, serum and a nasopharyngeal or oropharyngeal swab were collected from each participant by mobile phlebotomists. Prospective study participants could optionally give additional blood draws and questionnaires over a roughly 2-month period. Prospective study blood samples were shipped either frozen or at room temperature before DNA extraction.

The source of the sample is a study of blood T cell repertoires in COVID-19 (dated by TCRdb to 2018 to 2020). As for the study more broadly: Samples covering the acute and convalescent phases of COVID-19 were provided by collaborators in the United States, Italy and Spain. The material from the prospective study consisted of cDNA or gDNA derived from T cells, B-cell-depleted T cells, or PBMCs. Subjects who had been exposed to COVID-19, were actively infected with it, or had recovered from it provided the deeply sampled blood TCRbeta repertoires that made up the dataset. The repertoires were released in a freely available public database intended as a resource for research on the immune response to SARS-CoV-2. The samples were drawn from the first 160 participants of the ongoing ImmuneRACE study and from 950 to 1,500 subjects provided by 6 global collaborators. Nearly every sample came with metadata listing a de-identified subject ID, COVID-19 status, age in years and sex. Where HLA class I and class II types were available, the types were taken from metadata supplied by the sample provider, not from assay-based typing.

CDR1 SEHNR and CDR2 FQNEAQ are derived from the germline V gene (reference sequence). The CDR3 covers 15 residues, taking in both the cysteine and the phenylalanine. Of the read, only the CDR3 DNA is kept; its 45 bases are in frame from base 1. Between the V and J ends, shortened by 5 bases and 2 bases respectively, the junction contains 14 bases. TCRbeta CDR3 regions were amplified from genomic DNA using the immunoSEQ Assay, a bias-controlled multiplex PCR. The source study handled its data this way. The number of nucleated cells in each sample was estimated by amplification of reference gene primers within the assay. To quantify the absolute abundance of each unique TCRbeta CDR3 rearrangement, sequence reads were collapsed and filtered. For each sample, productive Simpson clonality was calculated by taking the square root of Simpson's diversity index across productive rearrangements. Imported from immuneACCESS, the table was reduced by TCRdb to in-frame sequences with V and J called. These copies leave out some clones; in studies compared against another copy, an unresolved V gene accounts for under half, and the cause of the remainder is not known. That table furnishes V, J and clone size, whereas the DNA furnished D and trimming. The sample table holds a few hundred thousand clones, of which around 84% were seen once. The ten top clones hold approximately 6.8% of the sample.

The paper as a whole reports these results and caveats: How much clinical and demographic metadata was included differed by source and by participant, and the metadata was provided uncurated.

In this chain, TRBV7-9 is recombined with TRBJ2-3; TRBD2 is perhaps the D gene, given 6 matching bases. The receptor was isolated from a woman between 35 and 50 years old who had recovered from COVID-19. What was sequenced was PBMCs or T cells enriched from blood (not recorded which). In nucleotides, the sequence is TGTGCCAGCAGCCTCGGGACGCGGGACACAGATACGCAGTATTTT. Translated, it gives CASSLGTRDTDTQYF.